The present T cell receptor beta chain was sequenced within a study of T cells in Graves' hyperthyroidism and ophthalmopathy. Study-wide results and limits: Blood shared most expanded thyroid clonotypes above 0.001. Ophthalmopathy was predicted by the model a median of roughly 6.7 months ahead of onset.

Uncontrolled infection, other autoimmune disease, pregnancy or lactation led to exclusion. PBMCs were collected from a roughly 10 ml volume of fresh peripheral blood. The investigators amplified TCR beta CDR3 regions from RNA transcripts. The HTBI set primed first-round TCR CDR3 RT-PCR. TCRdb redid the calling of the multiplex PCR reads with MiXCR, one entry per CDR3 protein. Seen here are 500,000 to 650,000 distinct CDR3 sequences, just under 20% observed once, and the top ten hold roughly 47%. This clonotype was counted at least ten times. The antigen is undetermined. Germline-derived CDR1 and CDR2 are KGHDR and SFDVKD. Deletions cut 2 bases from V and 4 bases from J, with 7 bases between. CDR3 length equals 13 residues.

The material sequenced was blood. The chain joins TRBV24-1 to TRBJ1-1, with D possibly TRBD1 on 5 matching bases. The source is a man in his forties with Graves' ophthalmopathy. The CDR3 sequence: CATSDWQGTEAFF. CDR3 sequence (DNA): TGTGCCACCAGTGATTGGCAGGGCACTGAAGCTTTCTTT.